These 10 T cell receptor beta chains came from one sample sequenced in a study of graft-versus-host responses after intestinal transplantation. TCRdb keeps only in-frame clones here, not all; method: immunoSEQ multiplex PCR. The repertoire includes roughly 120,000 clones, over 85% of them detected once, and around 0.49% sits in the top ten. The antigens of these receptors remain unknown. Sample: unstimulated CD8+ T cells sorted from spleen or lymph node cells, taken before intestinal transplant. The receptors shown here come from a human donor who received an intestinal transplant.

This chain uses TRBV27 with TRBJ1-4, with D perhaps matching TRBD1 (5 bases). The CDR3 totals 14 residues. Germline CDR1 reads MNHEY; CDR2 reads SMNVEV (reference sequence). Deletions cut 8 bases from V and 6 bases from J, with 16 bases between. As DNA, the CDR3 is TGTGCCAGCGGCGAGCAGGGTAGTCATGAAAAACTGTTTTTT. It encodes CASGEQGSHEKLFF.

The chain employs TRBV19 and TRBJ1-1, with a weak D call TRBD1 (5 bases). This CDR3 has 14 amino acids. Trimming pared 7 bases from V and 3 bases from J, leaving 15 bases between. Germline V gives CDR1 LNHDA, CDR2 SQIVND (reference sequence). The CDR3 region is CASTKSGADTEAFF. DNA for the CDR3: TGTGCCAGTACTAAATCTGGGGCGGACACTGAAGCTTTCTTT.

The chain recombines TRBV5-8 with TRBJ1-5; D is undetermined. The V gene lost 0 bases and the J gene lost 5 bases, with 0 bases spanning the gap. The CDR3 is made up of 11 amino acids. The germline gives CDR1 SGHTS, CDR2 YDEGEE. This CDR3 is CASSLDQPQHF. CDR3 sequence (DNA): TGTGCCAGCAGCTTGGATCAGCCCCAGCATTTT.

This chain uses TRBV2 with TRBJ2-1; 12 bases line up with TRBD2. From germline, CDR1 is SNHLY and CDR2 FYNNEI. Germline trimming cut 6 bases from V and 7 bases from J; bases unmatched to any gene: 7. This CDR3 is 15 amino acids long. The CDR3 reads CASSPTSGSTNEQFF. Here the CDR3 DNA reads TGTGCCAGCAGCCCGACTAGCGGGAGCACAAATGAGCAGTTCTTC. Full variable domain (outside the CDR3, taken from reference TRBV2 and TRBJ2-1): EPEVTQTPSHQVTQMGQEVILRCVPISNHLYFYWYRQILGQKVEFLVSFYNNEISEKSEIFDDQFSVERPDGSNFTLKIRSTKLEDSAMYFCASSPTSGSTNEQFFGPGTRLTVL.

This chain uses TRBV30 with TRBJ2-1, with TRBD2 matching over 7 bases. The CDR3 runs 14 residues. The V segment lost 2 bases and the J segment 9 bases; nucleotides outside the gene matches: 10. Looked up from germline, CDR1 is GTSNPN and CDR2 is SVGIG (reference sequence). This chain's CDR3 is CAWSTLSGAAEQFF. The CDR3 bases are TGTGCCTGGAGTACGCTGAGCGGGGCCGCTGAGCAGTTCTTC. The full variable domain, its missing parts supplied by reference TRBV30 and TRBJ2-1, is SQTIHQWPATLVQPVGSPLSLECTVEGTSNPNLYWYRQAAGRGLQLLFYSVGIGQISSEVPQNLSASRPQDRQFILSSKKLLLSDSGFYLCAWSTLSGAAEQFFGPGTRLTVL.

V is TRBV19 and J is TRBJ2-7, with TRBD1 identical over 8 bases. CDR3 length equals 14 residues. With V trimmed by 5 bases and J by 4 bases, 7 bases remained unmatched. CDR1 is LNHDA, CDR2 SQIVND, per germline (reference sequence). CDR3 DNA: TGTGCCAGTAGTTACCGGGACAGGCCTTACGAGCAGTACTTC. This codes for CASSYRDRPYEQYF.

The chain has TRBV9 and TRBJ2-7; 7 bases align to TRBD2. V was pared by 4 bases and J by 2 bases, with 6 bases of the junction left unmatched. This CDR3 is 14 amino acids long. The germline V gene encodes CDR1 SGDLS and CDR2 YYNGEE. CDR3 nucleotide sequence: TGTGCCAGCAGCCCCCGGGGAGGGACCTACGAGCAGTACTTC. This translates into CASSPRGGTYEQYF.

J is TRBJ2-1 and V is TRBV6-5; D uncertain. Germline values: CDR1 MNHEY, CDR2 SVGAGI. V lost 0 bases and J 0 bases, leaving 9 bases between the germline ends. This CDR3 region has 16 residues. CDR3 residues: CASSYSRGRSYNEQFF. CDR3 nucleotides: TGTGCCAGCAGTTACTCGCGCGGCCGCTCCTACAATGAGCAGTTCTTC.

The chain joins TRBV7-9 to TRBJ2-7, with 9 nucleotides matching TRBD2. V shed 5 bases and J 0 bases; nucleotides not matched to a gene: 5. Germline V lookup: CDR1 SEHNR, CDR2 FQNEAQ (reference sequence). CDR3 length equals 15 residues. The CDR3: CASSELAGASYEQYF. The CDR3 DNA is TGTGCCAGCAGCGAACTAGCGGGTGCCTCCTACGAGCAGTACTTC. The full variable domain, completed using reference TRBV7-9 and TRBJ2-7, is DTGVSQNPRHKITKRGQNVTFRCDPISEHNRLYWYRQTLGQGPEFLTYFQNEAQLEKSRLLSDRFSAERPKGSFSTLEIQRTEQGDSAMYLCASSELAGASYEQYFGPGTRLTVT.

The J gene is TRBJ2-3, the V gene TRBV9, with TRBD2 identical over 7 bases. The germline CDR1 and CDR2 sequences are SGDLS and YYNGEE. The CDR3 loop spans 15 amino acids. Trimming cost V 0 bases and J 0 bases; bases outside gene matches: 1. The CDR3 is CASSVASGSTDTQYF. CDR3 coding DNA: TGTGCCAGCAGCGTAGCTAGCGGCAGCACAGATACGCAGTATTTT.